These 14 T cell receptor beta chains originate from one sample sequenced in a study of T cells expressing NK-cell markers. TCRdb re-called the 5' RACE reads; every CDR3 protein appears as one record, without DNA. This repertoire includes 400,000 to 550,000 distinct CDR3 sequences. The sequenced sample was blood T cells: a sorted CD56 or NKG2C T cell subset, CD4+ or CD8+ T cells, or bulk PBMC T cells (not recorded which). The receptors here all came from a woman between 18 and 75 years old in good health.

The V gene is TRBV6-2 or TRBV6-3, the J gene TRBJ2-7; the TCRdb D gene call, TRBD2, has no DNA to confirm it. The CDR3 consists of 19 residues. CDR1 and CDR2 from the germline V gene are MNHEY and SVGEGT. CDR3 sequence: CASSYPKTATSGRRNEQYF.

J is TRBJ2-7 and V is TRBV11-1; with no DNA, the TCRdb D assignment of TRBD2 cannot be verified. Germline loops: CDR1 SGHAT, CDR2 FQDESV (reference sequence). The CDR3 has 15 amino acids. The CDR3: CASSLTSLESYEQYF. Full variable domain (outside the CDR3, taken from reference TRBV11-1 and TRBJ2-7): EAEVAQSPRYKITEKSQAVAFWCDPISGHATLYWYRQILGQGPELLVQFQDESVVDDSQLPKDRFSAERLKGVDSTLKIQPAELGDSAMYLCASSLTSLESYEQYFGPGTRLTVT.

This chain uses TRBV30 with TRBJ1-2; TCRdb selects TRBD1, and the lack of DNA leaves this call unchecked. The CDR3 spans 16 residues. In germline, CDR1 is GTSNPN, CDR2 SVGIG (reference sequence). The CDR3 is CAWRLTGGRNFYGYTF.

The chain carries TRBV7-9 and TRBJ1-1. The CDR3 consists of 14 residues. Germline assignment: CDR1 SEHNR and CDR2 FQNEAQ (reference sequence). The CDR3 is CASSLGRGVTEAFF. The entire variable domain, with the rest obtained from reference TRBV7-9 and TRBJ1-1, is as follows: DTGVSQNPRHKITKRGQNVTFRCDPISEHNRLYWYRQTLGQGPEFLTYFQNEAQLEKSRLLSDRFSAERPKGSFSTLEIQRTEQGDSAMYLCASSLGRGVTEAFFGQGTRLTVV.

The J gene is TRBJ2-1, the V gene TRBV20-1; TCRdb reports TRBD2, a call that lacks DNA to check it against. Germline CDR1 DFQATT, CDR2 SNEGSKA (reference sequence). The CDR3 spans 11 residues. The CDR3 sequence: CSSLGLSEQFF.

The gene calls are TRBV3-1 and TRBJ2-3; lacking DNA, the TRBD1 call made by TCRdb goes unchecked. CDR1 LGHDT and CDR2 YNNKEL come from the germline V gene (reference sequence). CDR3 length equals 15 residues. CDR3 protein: CASSQRGRPTDTQYF.

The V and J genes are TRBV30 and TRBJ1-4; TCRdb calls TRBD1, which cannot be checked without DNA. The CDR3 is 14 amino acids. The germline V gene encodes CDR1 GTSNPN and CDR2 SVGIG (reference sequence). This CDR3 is CAWSQHRGNEKLFF.

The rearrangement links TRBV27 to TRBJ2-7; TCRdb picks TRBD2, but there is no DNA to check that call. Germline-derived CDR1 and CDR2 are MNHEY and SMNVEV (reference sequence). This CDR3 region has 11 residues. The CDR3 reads CASRRGGEQYF.

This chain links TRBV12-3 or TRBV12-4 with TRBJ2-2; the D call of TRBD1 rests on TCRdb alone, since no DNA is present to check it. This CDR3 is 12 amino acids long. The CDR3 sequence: CASNPGTGELFF.

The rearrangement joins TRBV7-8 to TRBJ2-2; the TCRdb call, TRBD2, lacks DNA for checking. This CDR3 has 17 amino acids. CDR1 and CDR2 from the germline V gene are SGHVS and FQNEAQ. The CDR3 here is CASSLSGSGIYTGELFF.

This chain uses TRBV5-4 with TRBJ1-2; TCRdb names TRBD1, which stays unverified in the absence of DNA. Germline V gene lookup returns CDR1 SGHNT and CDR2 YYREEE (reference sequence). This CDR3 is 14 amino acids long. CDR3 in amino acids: CASSSTWAGTGYTF.

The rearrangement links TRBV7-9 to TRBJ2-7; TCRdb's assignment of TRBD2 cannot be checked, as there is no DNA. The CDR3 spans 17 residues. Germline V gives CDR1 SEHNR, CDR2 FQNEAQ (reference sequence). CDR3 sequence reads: CASSPPRPGTSTYEQYF.

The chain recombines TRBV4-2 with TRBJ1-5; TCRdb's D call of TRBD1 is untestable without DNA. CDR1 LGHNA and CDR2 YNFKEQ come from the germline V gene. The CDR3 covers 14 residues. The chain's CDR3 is CASSPAGGKQPQHF.

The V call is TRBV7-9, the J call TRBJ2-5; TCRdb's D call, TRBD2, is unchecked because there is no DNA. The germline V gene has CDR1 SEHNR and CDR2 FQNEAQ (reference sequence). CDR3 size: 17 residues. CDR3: CASSSSTSGLLQETQYF.